The 5 T cell receptor beta chains below all came from one sample that was sequenced in a study of cytomegalovirus exposure and HLA in healthy donors. The PCR used 60 Vbeta and 13 Jbeta primers. Clones were read by immunoSEQ multiplex PCR, and TCRdb kept only the in-frame ones, dropping some. The table lists 80,000 to 100,000 clones, around 68% of them singletons. The sequenced sample was PBMCs. The receptors here all came from a man aged 50 or older in good health and CMV-seronegative.

The V call is TRBV7-2, the J call TRBJ2-7; 9 bases match TRBD1. The CDR3 covers 14 residues. The trim removed 3 bases at V and 3 bases at J, leaving 3 bases unmatched. From germline, CDR1 is SGHTA and CDR2 FQGNSA. CDR3 protein: CASSLDRGYYEQYF. The CDR3 DNA is TGTGCCAGCAGCTTGGACAGGGGCTACTACGAGCAGTACTTC.

The chain's CDR3 is CASSQNRGLDQPQHF. Here the CDR3 DNA reads TGCGCCAGCAGCCAAAACAGGGGGTTGGATCAGCCCCAGCATTTT. V and J are TRBV4-1 and TRBJ1-5; the match to TRBD1 covers 8 bases. Germline CDR1 is MGHRA and CDR2 is YSYEKL. V was pared by 2 bases and J by 5 bases, with 5 bases of the junction left unmatched. The CDR3 runs 15 residues.

V gene TRBV5-5 combines with J gene TRBJ2-7; 7 positions agree with TRBD2. In germline, CDR1 is SGHKS, CDR2 YYEKEE (reference sequence). V was pared by 4 bases and J by 3 bases, with 7 bases of the junction left unmatched. This CDR3 has 14 residues. The DNA of the CDR3 is TGTGCCAGCAGCCCCGGGGGGTTTCGCTACGAGCAGTACTTC. This sequence encodes CASSPGGFRYEQYF. Full variable domain (remainder filled in from reference TRBV5-5 and TRBJ2-7): DAGVTQSPTHLIKTRGQQVTLRCSPISGHKSVSWYQQVLGQGPQFIFQYYEKEERGRGNFPDRFSARQFPNYSSELNVNALLLGDSALYLCASSPGGFRYEQYFGPGTRLTVT.

CDR3 DNA sequence: TGTGCCAGCAGCTTGGGACAGGGGTACAATGAGCAGTTCTTC. Its translation: CASSLGQGYNEQFF. The J gene is TRBJ2-1, the V gene TRBV5-4; 8 bases are a match to TRBD1. The length of the CDR3 is 14 residues. CDR1 is SGHNT and CDR2 is YYREEE in the germline V gene (reference sequence). J was trimmed by 4 bases and V by 0 bases; bases with no gene match: 0.

V usage is TRBV7-6 and J usage is TRBJ1-5; D is ambiguous. Germline values: CDR1 SGHVS, CDR2 FNYEAQ. This CDR3 is 17 amino acids long. Trimming removed 3 bases from V and 0 bases from J, with 15 bases in between. The CDR3: CASSLTPRHYSNQPQHF. CDR3 nucleotides: TGTGCCAGCAGCTTGACACCCAGACATTATAGCAATCAGCCCCAGCATTTT.